These T cell receptor beta chains were read from a single sample in a study of blood T cell repertoires in COVID-19. Generated by immunoSEQ multiplex PCR, the TCRdb table keeps only in-frame clones and is missing some. The data show 200,000 or so clones, with roughly 80% seen just once and 5.2% held by the top ten. The sequencing input was peripheral blood. These receptors all stem from a woman in her twenties or thirties with acute or convalescent COVID-19. CDR3s include the opening cysteine and the closing phenylalanine or tryptophan.

v_call	cdr3_aa
TRBV5-4	CASSAGLGAYNEQFF
TRBV11-2	CASSFSFSGGDNEQFF
TRBV30	CAWSVGSGQGIGYTF
TRBV29-1	CSVEPRYNEQFF
TRBV27	CASSYGRAPNYGYTF
TRBV5-4	CASSLRGREQYF
TRBV6-5	CASRGGNYGYTF
TRBV3-1/TRBV3-2	CASSLQDHPVAETQYF
TRBV7-2	CASSLAGAKTDGELFF
TRBV27	CASSLRGLAGTDTQYF
TRBV12-3/TRBV12-4	CASGHLNTEAFF
TRBV7-3	CASSPSGVSLEQYF
TRBV30	CAWSDLAVDMGEQFF
TRBV6-5	CASSSRTTGWGQPQHF
TRBV5-4	CASRLDRGRNDEQFF
TRBV28	CASSPPMGRSGYTF
TRBV12-3/TRBV12-4	CASSPGADTQYF
TRBV5-4	CASGSDGTGVQETQYF
TRBV5-1	CASSFVGQGNTIYF
TRBV28	CASRRGRNGNQPQHF
TRBV5-1	CASSLRARLALSSYEQYF
TRBV9	CASSGPGHPGNTIYF
TRBV28	CASSLSSQVTQPQHF
TRBV10-3	CAMALAGNNEQFF
TRBV11-2	CASSLVFGRNNEQFF
TRBV5-1	CASSLVGTSSGEQYF
TRBV29-1	CSSTVAGGPYNEQFF
TRBV7-2	CASSLAPGPYGYTF
TRBV9	CASSVEGTAYEQYF
TRBV29-1	CSVGDTHQPQHF